This TCR beta chain is drawn from a study of blood T cell repertoires in COVID-19. Using immunoSEQ multiplex PCR, the repertoire was profiled, and TCRdb retains in-frame clones only, with some absent. The data show around 250,000 clones, approximately 83% seen once. The CDR3 consists of 13 residues. With 3 bases removed from V and 6 bases from J, the gap between germline ends came to 9 bases. The germline V gene encodes CDR1 WSHSY and CDR2 SAAADI. This TCR was recovered from a man younger than 40 who had recovered from COVID-19. The sample consisted of peripheral blood. V usage is TRBV10-2 and J usage is TRBJ1-5; no clear D gene. This chain's CDR3 is CASSDGRSQPQHF. For the CDR3, the DNA is TGCGCCAGCAGTGATGGCCGCTCTCAGCCCCAGCATTTT.